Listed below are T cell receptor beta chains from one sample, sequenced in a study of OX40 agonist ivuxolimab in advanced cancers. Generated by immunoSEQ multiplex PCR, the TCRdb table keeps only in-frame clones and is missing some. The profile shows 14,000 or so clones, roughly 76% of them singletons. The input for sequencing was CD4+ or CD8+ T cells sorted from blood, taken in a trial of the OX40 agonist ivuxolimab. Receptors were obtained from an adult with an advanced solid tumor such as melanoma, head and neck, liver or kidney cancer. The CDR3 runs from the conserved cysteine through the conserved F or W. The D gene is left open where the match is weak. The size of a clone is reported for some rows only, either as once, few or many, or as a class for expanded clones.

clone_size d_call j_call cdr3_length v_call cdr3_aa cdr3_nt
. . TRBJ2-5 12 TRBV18 CASSTSRETQYF TGTGCCAGCTCAACCAGTCGGGAGACCCAGTACTTC
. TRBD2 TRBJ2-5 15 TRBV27 CASSHSRGGWETQYF TGTGCCAGCAGCCATAGTCGCGGGGGTTGGGAGACCCAGTACTTC
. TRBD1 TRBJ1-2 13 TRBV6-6 CASRDGTGVGYTF TGTGCCAGCAGAGACGGGACAGGGGTAGGGTACACCTTC
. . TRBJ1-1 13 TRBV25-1 CASSAGLDTEAFF TGTGCCAGCAGTGCAGGGTTGGACACTGAAGCTTTCTTT
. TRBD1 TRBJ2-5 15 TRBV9 CASTLGTGSQETQYF TGTGCCAGCACCCTAGGGACAGGCAGCCAAGAGACCCAGTACTTC
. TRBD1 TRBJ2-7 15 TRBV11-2 CASSLGGQALYEQYF TGTGCCAGCAGCTTAGGAGGACAGGCCCTCTACGAGCAGTACTTC
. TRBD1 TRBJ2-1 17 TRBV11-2 CASSSGTGVTLGDEQFF TGTGCCAGCAGCTCCGGGACAGGGGTAACCCTGGGGGATGAGCAGTTCTTC
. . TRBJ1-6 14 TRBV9 CASSQTGYNSPLHF TGTGCCAGCAGCCAGACAGGATATAATTCACCCCTCCACTTT
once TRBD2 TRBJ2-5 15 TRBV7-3 CASSLLGGDQETQYF TGTGCCAGCAGCTTACTCGGGGGGGACCAAGAGACCCAGTACTTC
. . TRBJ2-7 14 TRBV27 CASPRFGENYEQYF TGTGCCAGCCCTCGTTTCGGGGAAAACTACGAGCAGTACTTC
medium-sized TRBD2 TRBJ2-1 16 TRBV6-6 CASSYPASGEYNEQFF TGTGCCAGCAGTTACCCGGCTAGCGGGGAATACAATGAGCAGTTCTTC
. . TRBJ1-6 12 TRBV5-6 CASSPWGSPLHF TGTGCCAGCAGCCCCTGGGGTTCACCCCTCCACTTT
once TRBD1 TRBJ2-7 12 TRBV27 CASSLTGSEQYF TGTGCCAGCAGTTTGACAGGGAGCGAGCAGTACTTC
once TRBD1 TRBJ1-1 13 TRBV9 CASSATGGTEAFF TGTGCCAGCAGCGCCACAGGGGGCACTGAAGCTTTCTTT
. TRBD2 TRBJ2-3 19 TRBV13 CASSSGLAGGPGPPDTQYF TGTGCCAGCAGCTCGGGACTAGCGGGGGGGCCGGGGCCCCCAGATACGCAGTATTTT
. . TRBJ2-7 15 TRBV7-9 CASSQSRGVVQEQYF TGTGCCAGCAGCCAAAGCCGGGGAGTGGTTCAGGAGCAGTACTTC
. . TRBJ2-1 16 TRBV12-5 CASGINPTGPYNEQFF TGTGCTAGTGGTATAAATCCTACAGGGCCATACAATGAGCAGTTCTTC
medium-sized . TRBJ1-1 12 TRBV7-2 CASSLGGSEAFF TGTGCCAGCAGCTTGGGAGGGTCTGAAGCTTTCTTT
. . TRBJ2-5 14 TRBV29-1 CSAAERGMGETQYF TGCAGCGCCGCCGAGCGAGGGATGGGGGAGACCCAGTACTTC
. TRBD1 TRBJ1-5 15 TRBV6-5 CASARGQGANQPQHF TGTGCCAGCGCACGGGGTCAGGGGGCGAATCAGCCCCAGCATTTT
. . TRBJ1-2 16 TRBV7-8 CASSLFSSDSLYGYTF TGTGCCAGCAGCTTATTCTCTTCGGATTCCCTTTATGGCTACACCTTC
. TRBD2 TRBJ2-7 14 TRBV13 CASSSSGETYEQYF TGTGCCAGCAGCTCAAGCGGGGAAACCTACGAGCAGTACTTC
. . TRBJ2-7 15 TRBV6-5 CASSYSSETYWEQYF TGTGCCAGCAGTTACTCGAGTGAAACCTATTGGGAGCAGTACTTC
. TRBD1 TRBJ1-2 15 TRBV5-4 CASSSGQELFYGYTF TGTGCCAGCAGCTCGGGACAGGAACTTTTTTATGGCTACACCTTC
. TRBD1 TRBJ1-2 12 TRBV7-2 CASRDRYYGYTF TGTGCCAGCAGGGACAGGTACTATGGCTACACCTTC
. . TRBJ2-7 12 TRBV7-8 CASSTPTGEQYF TGTGCCAGCAGCACCCCCACGGGTGAGCAGTACTTC
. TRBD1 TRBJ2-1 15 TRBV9 CASSAFGTGGNEQFF TGTGCCAGCAGCGCTTTCGGGACAGGGGGCAATGAGCAGTTCTTC
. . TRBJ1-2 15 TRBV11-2 CASSPRQEPNYGYTF TGTGCCAGCAGCCCAAGACAAGAACCTAACTATGGCTACACCTTC
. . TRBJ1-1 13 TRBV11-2 CASSLLDNTEAFF TGTGCCAGCAGCTTACTTGACAACACTGAAGCTTTCTTT
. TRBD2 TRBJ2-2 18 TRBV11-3 CASSISGSGGPLTGELFF TGTGCCAGCAGCATCTCGGGGAGCGGGGGGCCACTCACCGGGGAGCTGTTTTTT
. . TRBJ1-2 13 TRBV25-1 CASSEAGKYGYTF TGTGCCAGCAGTGAGGCAGGGAAGTATGGCTACACCTTC
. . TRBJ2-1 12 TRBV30 CAWSDGGRDAFF TGTGCCTGGAGTGATGGGGGAAGGGACGCGTTCTTC
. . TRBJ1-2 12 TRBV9 CASSRGVDGYTF TGTGCCAGCAGCAGAGGGGTTGATGGCTACACCTTC
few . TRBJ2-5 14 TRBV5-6 CASSLEAAVETQYF TGTGCCAGCAGCTTGGAGGCGGCCGTAGAGACCCAGTACTTC
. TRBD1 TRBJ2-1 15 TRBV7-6 CASSPRQGTYNEQFF TGTGCCAGCAGCCCTAGACAGGGCACCTACAATGAGCAGTTCTTC
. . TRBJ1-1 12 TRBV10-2 CASSETGFGAFF TGCGCCAGCAGTGAGACCGGGTTCGGAGCTTTCTTT
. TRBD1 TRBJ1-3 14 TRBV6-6 CASSDRGYGNTIYF TGTGCCAGCAGTGACAGGGGATATGGAAACACCATATATTTT
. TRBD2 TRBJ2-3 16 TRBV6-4 CASSEVAGDAEDTQYF TGTGCCAGCAGTGAGGTAGCGGGCGACGCAGAGGATACGCAGTATTTT
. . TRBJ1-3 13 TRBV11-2 CASSPSSGNTIYF TGTGCCAGCAGCCCGAGCTCTGGAAACACCATATATTTT
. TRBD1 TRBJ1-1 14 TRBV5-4 CASSLGDRITEAFF TGTGCCAGCAGCTTGGGGGACAGGATCACTGAAGCTTTCTTT
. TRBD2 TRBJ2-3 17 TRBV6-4 CASSDSGTSGGADTQYF TGTGCCAGCAGTGACTCCGGGACTAGCGGGGGGGCAGATACGCAGTATTTT
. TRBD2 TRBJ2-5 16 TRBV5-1 CASSDGLAPTQETQYF TGCGCCAGCAGCGACGGACTAGCGCCTACCCAAGAGACCCAGTACTTC
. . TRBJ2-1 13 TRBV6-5 CASSTGAGNEQFF TGTGCCAGCAGTACGGGGGCAGGGAATGAGCAGTTCTTC
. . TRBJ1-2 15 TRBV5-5 CASSGGGKFNYGYTF TGTGCCAGCAGCGGGGGCGGGAAATTTAACTATGGCTACACCTTC
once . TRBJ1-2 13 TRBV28 CASSLGGIYGYTF TGTGCCAGCAGTTTAGGGGGAATCTATGGCTACACCTTC
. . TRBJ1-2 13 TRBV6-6 CASSYPGLYGYTF TGTGCCAGCAGTTACCCAGGCCTCTATGGCTACACCTTC
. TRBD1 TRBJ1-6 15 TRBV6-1 CASSAGTVYNSPLHF TGTGCCAGCAGCGCCGGGACAGTTTATAATTCACCCCTCCACTTT
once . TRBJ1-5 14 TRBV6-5 CASSEGSLTRPQHF TGTGCCAGCAGCGAAGGGTCTCTAACCAGGCCCCAGCATTTT
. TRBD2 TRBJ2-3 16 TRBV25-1 CASSDRLAGDSDTQYF TGTGCCAGCAGTGACCGACTAGCGGGGGACTCAGATACGCAGTATTTT
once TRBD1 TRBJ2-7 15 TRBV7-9 CASSLPGQPSYEQYF TGTGCTAGCAGCCTACCGGGACAGCCTTCCTACGAGCAGTACTTC
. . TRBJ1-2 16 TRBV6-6 CASSYSTWGSNYGYTF TGTGCCAGCAGTTACTCCACCTGGGGTTCCAACTATGGCTACACCTTC
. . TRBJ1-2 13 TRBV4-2 CASSQEDNYGYTF TGTGCCAGCAGCCAAGAAGACAACTATGGCTACACCTTC
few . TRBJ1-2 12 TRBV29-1 CSVEVSGYGYTF TGCAGCGTTGAGGTTTCGGGGTATGGCTACACCTTC
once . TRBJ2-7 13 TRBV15 CATSRQGGYEQYF TGTGCCACCAGCAGGCAGGGGGGCTACGAGCAGTACTTC
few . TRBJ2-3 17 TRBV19 CASSIAKGFGVTDTQYF TGTGCCAGTAGTATAGCAAAGGGGTTCGGGGTCACAGATACGCAGTATTTT
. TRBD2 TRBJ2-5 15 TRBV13 CASSFTSGGEETQYF TGTGCCAGCAGCTTTACTAGCGGGGGGGAAGAGACCCAGTACTTC
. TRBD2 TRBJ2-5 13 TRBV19 CASSIRTRETQYF TGTGCCAGTAGTATCCGGACTAGAGAGACCCAGTACTTC